Detailed here is one TCR beta chain. The V and J ends lost 3 bases and 9 bases respectively, with 17 bases between them. Germline loops: CDR1 LNHDA, CDR2 SQIVND (reference sequence). There are 14 residues in the CDR3. Both about-4-week and about-12-week second-dose recipients were combined. The data stem from a study of T cell responses to AZD1222 COVID-19 vaccine. Clones were read by immunoSEQ multiplex PCR, and TCRdb kept only the in-frame ones, dropping some. Seen here are about 170,000 clones, around 88% observed once, and the top ten hold approximately 1%. The material was peripheral blood, obtained 28 days after the second AZD1222 dose. The chain is built from TRBV19 and TRBJ1-1; D gene unclear. The TCR sequence derives from an adult who received the AZD1222 COVID-19 vaccine. The CDR3 region has the DNA TGTGCCAGTAGTATGTCCGACACCTGGGGAAAAGCTTTCTTT. Translated, it gives CASSMSDTWGKAFF.